The clone carrying this TCR beta chain has only a few counts. TCR beta cDNA libraries had unique molecular identifiers. TCRdb used MiXCR to reprocess the PCR reads, holding one entry per CDR3 protein. The repertoire holds 750,000 to 950,000 distinct CDR3 sequences, with approximately 57% as singletons. The sample comes from a study of post-analysis software for immune sequencing data. The wider study: Courses of disease covered relapsing-remitting, secondary progressive and progressive-relapsing multiple sclerosis.

The specimen sequenced was blood. This clonotype originated in a girl aged 5-17 years with multiple sclerosis.

The CDR3 sequence is CASTTRAGVGYTF. The CDR3, as DNA: TGTGCCAGCACAACCCGGGCAGGGGTAGGCTACACCTTC. The chain carries TRBV7-9 and TRBJ1-2; the D gene is possibly TRBD1 (6 bases). This CDR3 region has 13 residues. The V gene's germline CDR1 is SEHNR and CDR2 FQNEAQ (reference sequence). V shed 7 bases and J shed 8 bases, with 17 bases lying between them.